This TCR beta chain stems from a study of T cells in localized non-small cell lung cancer. Findings and caveats of the study: Maximal T cell clonality occurred in uninvolved adjacent lung, with tumor ranking below it. Sequencing was restricted to one tumor region; therefore, heterogeneity remains possible. Higher T cell density in the blood was associated with longer overall survival, whereas higher adjacent-lung clonality associated with shorter survival. In adjacent lung appeared a median around 56 of the top 100 tumor clones.

This clone has only a few counts. What it binds is unknown. The method was immunoSEQ multiplex PCR; TCRdb's version includes in-frame clones alone and lacks a portion of them. The sample holds under 900 clones; approximately 20% are singletons and the top ten take around 15%. The CDR3 runs to 15 residues. Trimming pared 6 bases from V and 5 bases from J, leaving 19 bases between. The V gene's germline CDR1 is SGHNT and CDR2 YENEEA. Here the sequenced sample was lung tumor tissue, taken before any cancer treatment. J is TRBJ2-5 and V is TRBV11-3; possibly TRBD2 for D (6 bases). This clonotype was obtained from a female donor older than 55 with stage II squamous cell lung carcinoma. The CDR3 DNA reads TGTGCCAGCAGAGCCGGTGTAGCGGCCGGGGAGACCCAGTACTTC. Its translation: CASRAGVAAGETQYF.